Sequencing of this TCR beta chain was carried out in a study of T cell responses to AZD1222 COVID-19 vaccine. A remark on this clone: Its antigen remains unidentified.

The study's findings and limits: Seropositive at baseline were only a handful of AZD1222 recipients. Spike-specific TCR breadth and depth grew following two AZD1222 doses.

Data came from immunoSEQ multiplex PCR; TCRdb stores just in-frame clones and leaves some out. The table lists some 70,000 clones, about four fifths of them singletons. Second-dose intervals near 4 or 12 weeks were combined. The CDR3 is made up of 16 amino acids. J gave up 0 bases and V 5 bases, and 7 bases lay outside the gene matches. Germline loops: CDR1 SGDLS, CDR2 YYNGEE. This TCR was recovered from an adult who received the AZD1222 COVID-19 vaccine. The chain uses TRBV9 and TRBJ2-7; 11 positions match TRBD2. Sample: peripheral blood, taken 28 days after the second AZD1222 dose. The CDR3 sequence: CASSKTGLAGSYEQYF. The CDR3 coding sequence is TGTGCCAGCAGTAAGACTGGACTAGCGGGCTCCTACGAGCAGTACTTC.